Listed below are T cell receptor beta chains from one sample, sequenced in a study of cytomegalovirus exposure and HLA in healthy donors. Assay used: immunoSEQ multiplex PCR; TCRdb lists only in-frame clones, some missing. The table lists 65,000 to 75,000 clones, 65% to 70% of them singletons. The sample was PBMCs. These receptors were taken from a woman under 40 in good health and CMV-seronegative. Both conserved end residues are part of each CDR3. A D gene is named only where the DNA matches it firmly. Only part of the rows carry a size: once, few, many, or a class if the clone is expanded.

J gene | D gene | CDR3 length | clone size | V gene | CDR3 protein | CDR3 DNA
TRBJ1-3 | TRBD1 | 15 | . | TRBV30 | CAWSVTGASGNTIYF | TGTGCCTGGAGTGTCACAGGGGCGTCTGGAAACACCATATATTTT
TRBJ1-5 | . | 14 | . | TRBV28 | CASSLASGNQPQHF | TGTGCCAGCAGTTTAGCGTCGGGCAATCAGCCCCAGCATTTT
TRBJ1-2 | . | 15 | . | TRBV4-1 | CASSQGSGANYGYTF | TGCGCCAGCAGCCAAGGGTCAGGGGCGAACTATGGCTACACCTTC
TRBJ1-2 | . | 15 | few | TRBV10-3 | CAISESKQVNYGYTF | TGTGCCATCAGTGAGTCGAAACAGGTTAACTATGGCTACACCTTC
TRBJ2-7 | TRBD2 | 15 | . | TRBV7-2 | CASSLLGTSFNEQYF | TGTGCCAGCAGCTTACTCGGGACTAGTTTCAACGAGCAGTACTTC
TRBJ2-2 | . | 17 | few | TRBV12-1 | CASSFGSPGPYTGELFF | TGTGCCAGCAGCTTTGGGTCACCGGGTCCTTACACCGGGGAGCTGTTTTTT
TRBJ2-7 | . | 14 | . | TRBV6-1 | CASSEGGQIIEQYF | TGTGCCAGCAGTGAGGGGGGGCAAATTATCGAGCAGTACTTC
TRBJ2-5 | TRBD1 | 15 | . | TRBV30 | CAWSLNRGWQETQYF | TGTGCCTGGAGCCTAAACAGGGGGTGGCAAGAGACCCAGTACTTC
TRBJ1-5 | . | 18 | . | TRBV19 | CASSTSLGEGFRRQPQHF | TGTGCCAGTAGTACCTCCTTAGGGGAGGGATTCCGTCGTCAGCCCCAGCATTTT
TRBJ2-3 | . | 15 | . | TRBV5-4 | CASSLVGDSTDTQYF | TGTGCCAGCAGCTTGGTCGGAGACAGCACAGATACGCAGTATTTT
TRBJ1-6 | . | 15 | few | TRBV5-4 | CASSLGGRGNSPLHF | TGTGCCAGCAGCTTGGGCGGCAGGGGCAATTCACCCCTCCACTTT
TRBJ2-7 | . | 16 | . | TRBV12-2 | CASRPPRQEGPYEQYF | TGTGCAAGTCGCCCTCCCAGGCAGGAAGGCCCCTACGAGCAGTACTTC
TRBJ2-4 | . | 16 | . | TRBV28 | CASSYAGSLAKNIQYF | TGTGCCAGCAGTTATGCAGGGTCCCTAGCCAAAAACATTCAGTACTTC
TRBJ2-1 | . | 16 | . | TRBV7-8 | CASSLDRVGSYNEQFF | TGTGCCAGCAGCTTAGATCGGGTTGGGTCCTACAATGAGCAGTTCTTC
TRBJ1-2 | . | 13 | . | TRBV30 | CAWSVPGLWGYTF | TGTGCCTGGAGTGTCCCAGGGTTATGGGGCTACACCTTC
TRBJ2-2 | TRBD1 | 15 | few | TRBV7-2 | CASSPIGTGTGELFF | TGTGCCAGCAGCCCGATTGGGACAGGGACCGGGGAGCTGTTTTTT
TRBJ1-2 | TRBD1 | 15 | . | TRBV7-2 | CASSPTGGANYGYTF | TGTGCCAGCAGCCCAACAGGGGGCGCGAACTATGGCTACACCTTC
TRBJ1-5 | . | 13 | few | TRBV25-1 | CASSVHSDQPQHF | TGTGCCAGCAGTGTCCACTCTGATCAGCCCCAGCATTTT
TRBJ1-4 | . | 14 | . | TRBV2 | CASSEARGTKILFF | TGTGCCAGCAGTGAAGCGCGGGGGACCAAAATACTGTTTTTT
TRBJ1-2 | TRBD1 | 17 | . | TRBV7-9 | CASSSPTARGLPYGYTF | TGTGCCAGCAGCTCCCCAACAGCCAGGGGGCTACCCTATGGCTACACCTTC
TRBJ1-2 | TRBD1 | 15 | . | TRBV5-1 | CASSSWTGTNYGYTF | TGCGCCAGCAGCTCATGGACAGGGACTAACTATGGCTACACCTTC
TRBJ2-1 | TRBD2 | 16 | . | TRBV7-2 | CASSQGLAGGAGEQFF | TGTGCCAGCAGCCAGGGACTAGCGGGGGGGGCGGGTGAGCAGTTCTTC
TRBJ1-6 | . | 15 | few | TRBV5-6 | CASSLKQGISSPLHF | TGTGCCAGCAGCTTGAAACAGGGTATCAGTTCACCCCTCCACTTT
TRBJ2-1 | TRBD1 | 13 | . | TRBV6-6 | CASSDRGGNEQFF | TGTGCCAGCAGCGACAGGGGCGGCAATGAGCAGTTCTTC
TRBJ2-3 | TRBD2 | 15 | . | TRBV9 | CASSVTGLSADTQYF | TGTGCCAGCAGCGTAACGGGACTATCGGCAGATACGCAGTATTTT
TRBJ2-1 | . | 16 | once | TRBV9 | CASSVERTSSYNEQFF | TGTGCCAGCAGCGTAGAACGTACTAGCTCCTACAATGAGCAGTTCTTC
TRBJ2-1 | . | 14 | once | TRBV6-4 | CASSDSWLNNEQFF | TGTGCCAGCAGTGACTCGTGGCTGAACAATGAGCAGTTCTTC
TRBJ2-7 | . | 14 | once | TRBV6-1 | CASSRRGKRYEQYF | TGTGCCAGCAGTAGAAGGGGGAAACGATACGAGCAGTACTTC
TRBJ2-1 | . | 15 | . | TRBV7-8 | CASSWSTTEGREQFF | TGTGCCAGCAGCTGGTCCACCACCGAGGGCAGGGAGCAGTTCTTC
TRBJ2-3 | TRBD1 | 15 | once | TRBV6-5 | CASSPDRASTDTQYF | TGTGCCAGCAGTCCGGACAGGGCTAGCACAGATACGCAGTATTTT
TRBJ2-5 | . | 15 | . | TRBV5-6 | CASSSGRGFRETQYF | TGTGCCAGCAGCTCCGGCCGAGGGTTCCGGGAGACCCAGTACTTC
TRBJ2-1 | TRBD2 | 17 | . | TRBV19 | CASSMGTSGGNYNEQFF | TGTGCCAGTAGTATGGGGACTAGCGGGGGGAACTACAATGAGCAGTTCTTC
TRBJ2-1 | TRBD1 | 14 | once | TRBV5-8 | CASSFRQGANEQFF | TGTGCCAGCAGCTTTAGACAGGGGGCGAATGAGCAGTTCTTC
TRBJ1-2 | TRBD1 | 16 | once | TRBV6-1 | CASSVETGGTNYGYTF | TGTGCCAGCAGTGTGGAGACAGGGGGCACAAACTATGGCTACACCTTC
TRBJ1-2 | . | 13 | . | TRBV7-2 | CASSLAADWGYTF | TGTGCCAGCAGCTTAGCGGCGGACTGGGGCTACACCTTC
TRBJ1-4 | TRBD1 | 14 | few | TRBV18 | CASSPEQGFEKLFF | TGTGCCAGCTCACCAGAACAGGGGTTTGAAAAACTGTTTTTT
TRBJ2-1 | TRBD2 | 16 | . | TRBV5-1 | CASSVTSGGFYNEQFF | TGCGCCAGCAGCGTCACTAGCGGGGGGTTCTACAATGAGCAGTTCTTC